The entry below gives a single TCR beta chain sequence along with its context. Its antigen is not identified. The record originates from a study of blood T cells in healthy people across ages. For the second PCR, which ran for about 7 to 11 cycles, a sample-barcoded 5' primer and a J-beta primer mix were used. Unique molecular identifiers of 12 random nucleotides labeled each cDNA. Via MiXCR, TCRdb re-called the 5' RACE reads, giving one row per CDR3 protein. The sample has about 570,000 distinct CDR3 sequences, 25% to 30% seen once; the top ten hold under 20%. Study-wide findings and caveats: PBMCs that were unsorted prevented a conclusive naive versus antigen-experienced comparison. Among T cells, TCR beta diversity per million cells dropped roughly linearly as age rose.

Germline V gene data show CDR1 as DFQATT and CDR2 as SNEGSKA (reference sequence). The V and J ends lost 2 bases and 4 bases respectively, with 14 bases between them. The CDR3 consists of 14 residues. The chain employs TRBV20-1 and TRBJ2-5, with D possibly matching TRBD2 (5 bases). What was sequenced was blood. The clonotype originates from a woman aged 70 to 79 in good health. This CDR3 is CSARWGDKGETQYF. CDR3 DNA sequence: TGCAGTGCTAGATGGGGAGATAAGGGAGAGACCCAGTACTTC.